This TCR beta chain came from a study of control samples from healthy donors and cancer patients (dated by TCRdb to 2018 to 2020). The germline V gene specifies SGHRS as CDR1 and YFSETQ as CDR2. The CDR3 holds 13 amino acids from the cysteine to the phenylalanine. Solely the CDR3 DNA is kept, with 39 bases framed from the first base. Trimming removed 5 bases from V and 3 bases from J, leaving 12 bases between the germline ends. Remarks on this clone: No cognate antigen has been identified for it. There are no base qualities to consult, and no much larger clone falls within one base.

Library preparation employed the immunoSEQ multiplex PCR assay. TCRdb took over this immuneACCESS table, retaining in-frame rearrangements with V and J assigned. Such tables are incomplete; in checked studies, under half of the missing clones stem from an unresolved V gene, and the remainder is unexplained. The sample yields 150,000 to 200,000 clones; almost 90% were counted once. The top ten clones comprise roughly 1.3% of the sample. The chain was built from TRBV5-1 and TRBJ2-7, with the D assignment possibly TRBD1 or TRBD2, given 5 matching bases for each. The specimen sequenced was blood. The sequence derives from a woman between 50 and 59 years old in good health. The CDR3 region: CASSGDVVYEQYF. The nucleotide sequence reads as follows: TGCGCCAGCAGTGGGGACGTCGTCTACGAGCAGTACTTC.